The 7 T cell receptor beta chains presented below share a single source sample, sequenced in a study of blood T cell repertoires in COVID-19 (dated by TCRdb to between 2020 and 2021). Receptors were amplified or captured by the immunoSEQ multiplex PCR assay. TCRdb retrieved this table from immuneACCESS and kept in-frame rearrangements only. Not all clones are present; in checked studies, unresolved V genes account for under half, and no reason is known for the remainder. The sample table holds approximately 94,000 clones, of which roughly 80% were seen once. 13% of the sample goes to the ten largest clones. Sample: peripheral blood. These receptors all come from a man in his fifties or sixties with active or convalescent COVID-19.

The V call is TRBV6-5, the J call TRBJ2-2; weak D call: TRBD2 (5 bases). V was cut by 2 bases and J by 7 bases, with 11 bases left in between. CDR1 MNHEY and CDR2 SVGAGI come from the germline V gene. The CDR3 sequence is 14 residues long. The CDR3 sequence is CASSYGRGGGELFF. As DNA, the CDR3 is TGTGCCAGCAGTTACGGTCGGGGTGGCGGGGAGCTGTTTTTT.

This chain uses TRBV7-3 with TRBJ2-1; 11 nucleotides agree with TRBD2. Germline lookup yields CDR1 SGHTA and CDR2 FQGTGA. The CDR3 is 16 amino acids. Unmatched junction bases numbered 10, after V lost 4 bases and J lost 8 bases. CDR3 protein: CASSSNSGRATDEQFF. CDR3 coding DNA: TGTGCCAGCAGCTCAAATAGCGGGAGGGCCACCGATGAGCAGTTCTTC.

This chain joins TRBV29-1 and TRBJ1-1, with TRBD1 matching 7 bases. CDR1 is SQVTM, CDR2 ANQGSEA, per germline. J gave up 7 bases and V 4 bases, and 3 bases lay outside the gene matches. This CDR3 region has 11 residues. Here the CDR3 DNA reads TGCAGCGTTGGAAGACAGGGTGAAGCTTTCTTT. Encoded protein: CSVGRQGEAFF. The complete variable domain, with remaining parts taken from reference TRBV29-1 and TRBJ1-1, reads SAVISQKPSRDICQRGTSLTIQCQVDSQVTMMFWYRQQPGQSLTLIATANQGSEATYESGFVIDKFPISRPNLTFSTLTVSNMSPEDSSIYLCSVGRQGEAFFGQGTRLTVV.

In DNA form, the CDR3 reads TGCGCCAGCAGCCCTACTAGCCGCAGCTCCTACAATGAGCAGTTCTTC. It specifies CASSPTSRSSYNEQFF. The chain recombines TRBV5-1 with TRBJ2-1, with a tentative D call TRBD2 (6 bases). V gave up 4 bases and J gave up 0 bases, with 14 bases separating them. Per germline, CDR1 SGHRS and CDR2 YFSETQ. CDR3 length: 16 residues.

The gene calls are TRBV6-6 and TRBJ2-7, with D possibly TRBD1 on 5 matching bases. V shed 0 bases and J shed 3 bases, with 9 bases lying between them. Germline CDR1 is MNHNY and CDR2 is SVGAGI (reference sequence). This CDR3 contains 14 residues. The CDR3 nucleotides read TGTGCCAGCAGTTACTCGATTCAGGGCTACGAGCAGTACTTC. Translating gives CASSYSIQGYEQYF.

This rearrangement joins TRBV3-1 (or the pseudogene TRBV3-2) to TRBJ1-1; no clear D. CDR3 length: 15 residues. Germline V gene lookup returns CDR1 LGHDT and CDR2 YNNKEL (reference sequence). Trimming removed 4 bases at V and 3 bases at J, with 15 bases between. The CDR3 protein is CASSLGRITHTEAFF. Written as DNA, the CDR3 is TGTGCCAGCAGCCTAGGGAGAATAACGCACACTGAAGCTTTCTTT.

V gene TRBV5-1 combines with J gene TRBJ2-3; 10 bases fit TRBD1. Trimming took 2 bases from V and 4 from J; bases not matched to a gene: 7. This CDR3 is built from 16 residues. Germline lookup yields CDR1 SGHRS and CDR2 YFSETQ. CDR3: CASSFLGQGPSDTQYF. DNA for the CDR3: TGCGCCAGCAGCTTTCTGGGACAGGGGCCGTCAGATACGCAGTATTTT.